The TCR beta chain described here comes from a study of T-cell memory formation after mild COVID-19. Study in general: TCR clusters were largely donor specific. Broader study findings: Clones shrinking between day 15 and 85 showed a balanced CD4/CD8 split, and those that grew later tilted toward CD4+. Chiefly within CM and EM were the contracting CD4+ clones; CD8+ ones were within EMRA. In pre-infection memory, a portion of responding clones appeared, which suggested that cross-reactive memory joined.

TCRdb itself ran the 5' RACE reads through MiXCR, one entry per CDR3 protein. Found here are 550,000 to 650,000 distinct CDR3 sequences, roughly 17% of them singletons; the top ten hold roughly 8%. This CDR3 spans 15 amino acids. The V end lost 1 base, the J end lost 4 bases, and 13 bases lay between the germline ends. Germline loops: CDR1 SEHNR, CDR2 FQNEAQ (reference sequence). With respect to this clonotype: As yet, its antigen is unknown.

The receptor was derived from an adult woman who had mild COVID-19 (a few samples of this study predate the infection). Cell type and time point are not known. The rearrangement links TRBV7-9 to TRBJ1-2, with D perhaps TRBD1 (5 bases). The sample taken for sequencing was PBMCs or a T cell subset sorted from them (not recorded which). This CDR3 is CASSLGTGGPYGYTF. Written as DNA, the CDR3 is TGTGCCAGCAGCTTAGGTACAGGTGGTCCCTATGGCTACACCTTC.